The sequence of this TCR beta chain was determined in a study of T cell repertoires in cytomegalovirus infection. On the study more broadly: Both a matching HLA type and CMV infection were indicated by public TCR beta signatures.

The CDR3 consists of 16 residues. V was clipped by 4 bases and J by 1 base; unmatched bases: 9. Germline CDR1 and CDR2: SGHTS and YDEGEE. TCRdb passed the reads through MiXCR, listing each CDR3 protein once. Here the sample spans just under 500,000 distinct CDR3 sequences, around 35% being singletons. Notes on this clonotype: Its specificity is unknown.

This chain joins TRBV5-8 and TRBJ1-1, with 8 bases fitting TRBD1. The sample here was cultured PBMCs, taken from culture after CMV antigen stimulation. The TCR originated in a human donor in good health (CMV status not recorded). Some clones in this sample may be carry-over from other donors' samples. CDR3 nucleotides: TGTGCCAGCAGCGCCCGGGACAGGCGCTCGAACACTGAAGCTTTCTTT. This sequence encodes CASSARDRRSNTEAFF.